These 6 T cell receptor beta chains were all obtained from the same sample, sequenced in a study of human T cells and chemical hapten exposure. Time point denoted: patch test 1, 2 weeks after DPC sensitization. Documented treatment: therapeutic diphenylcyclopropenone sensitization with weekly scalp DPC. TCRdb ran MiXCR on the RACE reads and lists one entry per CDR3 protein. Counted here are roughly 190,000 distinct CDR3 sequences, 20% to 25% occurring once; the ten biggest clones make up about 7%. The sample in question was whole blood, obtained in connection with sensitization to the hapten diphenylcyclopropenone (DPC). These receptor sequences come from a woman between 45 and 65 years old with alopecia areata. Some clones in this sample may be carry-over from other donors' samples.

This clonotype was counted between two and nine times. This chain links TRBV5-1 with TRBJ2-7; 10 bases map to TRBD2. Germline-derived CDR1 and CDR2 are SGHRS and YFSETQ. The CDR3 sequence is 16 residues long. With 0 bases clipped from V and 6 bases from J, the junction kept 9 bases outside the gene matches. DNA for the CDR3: TGCGCCAGCAGCTTGGATCCAGCGGGAGGGCCTGGCGAGCAGTACTTC. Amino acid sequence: CASSLDPAGGPGEQYF.

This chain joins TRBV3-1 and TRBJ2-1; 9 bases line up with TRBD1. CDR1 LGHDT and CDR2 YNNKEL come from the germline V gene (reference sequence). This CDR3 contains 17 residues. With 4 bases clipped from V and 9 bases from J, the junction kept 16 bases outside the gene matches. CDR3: CASSLPLRDRALGEQFF. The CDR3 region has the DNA TGTGCCAGCAGCCTTCCCTTACGGGACAGGGCTTTGGGTGAGCAGTTCTTC.

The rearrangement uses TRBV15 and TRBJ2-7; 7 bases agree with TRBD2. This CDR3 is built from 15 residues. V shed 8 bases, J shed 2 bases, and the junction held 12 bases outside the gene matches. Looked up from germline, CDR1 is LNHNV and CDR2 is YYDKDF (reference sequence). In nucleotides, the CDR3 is TGTGCCACCCTCGAAACGGGAGGCTCTCCCTACGAGCAGTACTTC. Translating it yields CATLETGGSPYEQYF.

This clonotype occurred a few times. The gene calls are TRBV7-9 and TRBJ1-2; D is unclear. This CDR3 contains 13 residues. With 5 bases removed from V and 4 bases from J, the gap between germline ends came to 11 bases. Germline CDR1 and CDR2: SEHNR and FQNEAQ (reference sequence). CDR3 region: CASSRQPSYGYTF. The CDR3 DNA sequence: TGTGCCAGCAGCCGGCAGCCCTCCTATGGCTACACCTTC.

The CDR3, as DNA: TGTGCCAGCAGTTGGGGGCTGGGCGCCGGGGAGCTGTTTTTT. Protein sequence: CASSWGLGAGELFF. The rearrangement links TRBV7-9 to TRBJ2-2; a weak D match, TRBD1 (6 bases). V lost 6 bases to trimming and J lost 6 bases, with 14 bases between them. The CDR3 is 14 residues long. Germline values: CDR1 SEHNR, CDR2 FQNEAQ (reference sequence).

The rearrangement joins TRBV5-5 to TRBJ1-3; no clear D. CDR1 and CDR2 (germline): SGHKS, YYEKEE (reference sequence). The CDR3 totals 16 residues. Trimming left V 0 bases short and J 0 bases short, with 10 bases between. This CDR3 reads CASSLDWFPSGNTIYF. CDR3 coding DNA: TGTGCCAGCAGCTTGGATTGGTTTCCCTCTGGAAACACCATATATTTT.